This is a list of T cell receptor beta chains from one sample in a study of CD8 T cells in Susac syndrome. One entry per CDR3 protein results from TCRdb running MiXCR on the immunoSEQ multiplex PCR reads. The sample holds about 140,000 distinct CDR3 sequences; just under 95% are singletons and the top ten take approximately 0.17%. The material sequenced was CD8+ T cells from PBMCs. The origin of the receptors is a human donor with Susac syndrome. Each CDR3 is given with its conserved first and last residue. A D gene is named only where the DNA matches it firmly. Only some rows state a clone size, as once, few, many or a class for expanded clones.

CDR3 DNA	CDR3 protein	V gene	J gene	clone size	D gene
TGTGCCAGCAGCAGCCGCCGGGAACAGGGTATCTACAATGAGCAGTTCTTC	CASSSRREQGIYNEQFF	TRBV7-9	TRBJ2-1	NA	NA
TGTGCCAACGCCCCCCCAGGTGGCCATGAGCAGTTCTTC	CANAPPGGHEQFF	TRBV5-4	TRBJ2-1	NA	NA
TGTGCCAGCGGGTGGGGCGGACAGGGGGTAAATGAGCAGTTCTTC	CASGWGGQGVNEQFF	TRBV11-3	TRBJ2-1	NA	TRBD1
TGTGCCAGCAGCGGCAACTACGAGCAGTACTTC	CASSGNYEQYF	TRBV11-2	TRBJ2-7	once	NA
TGTGCCAGCTCACCCACCGTCATAATCGGACTAGCGGGAGAGGAGACCCAGTACTTC	CASSPTVIIGLAGEETQYF	TRBV18	TRBJ2-5	NA	TRBD2
TGTGCCAGCAGCCAAGTGGGACAGGGCTACGAGCAGTACTTC	CASSQVGQGYEQYF	TRBV3-1	TRBJ2-7	NA	TRBD1
TGTGCCAGCAGCCTCGGACAGGTCTCCTACAATGAGCAGTTCTTC	CASSLGQVSYNEQFF	TRBV9	TRBJ2-1	once	TRBD1
TGTGCCACCAGGGGGGACGCGAACACCGGGGAGCTGTTTTTT	CATRGDANTGELFF	TRBV24-1	TRBJ2-2	NA	NA
TGTGCCAGCAGCTCCCCAGAAGAGACCCAGTACTTC	CASSSPEETQYF	TRBV7-9	TRBJ2-5	NA	NA
TGTGCCAGCAGTGAACAGGGAGCCGCGGGTCAGCCCCAGCATTTT	CASSEQGAAGQPQHF	TRBV12-3/TRBV12-4	TRBJ1-5	NA	NA
TGTGCCACCAGTGATTCGGGACAGCATGGCTACACCTTC	CATSDSGQHGYTF	TRBV24-1	TRBJ1-2	NA	TRBD1
TGTGCCAGCAGTCTTTCAACAGGGGTTTCTCCCAATGAGCAGTTCTTC	CASSLSTGVSPNEQFF	TRBV12-3/TRBV12-4	TRBJ2-1	NA	TRBD1
TGTGCCAGCAGTTCTCTGGTTTATCCTTTCTTT	CASSSLVYPFF	TRBV28	TRBJ1-1	NA	NA
TGTGCCAGCAGCCCGCTGAGGAGCGTTCAGCCCCAGCATTTT	CASSPLRSVQPQHF	TRBV27	TRBJ1-5	NA	NA
TGTGCCAGCAGTTTGGGAGTTCCCGGGGGCTACACCTTC	CASSLGVPGGYTF	TRBV12-3/TRBV12-4	TRBJ1-2	NA	NA
TGTGCCAGCAGTTACCCTAACCGGGACAGCGGCCAAGAGACCCAGTACTTC	CASSYPNRDSGQETQYF	TRBV6-5	TRBJ2-5	NA	TRBD1
TGTGCCAGCAAAGGACAGGGTTTCATCGAGCAGTACTTC	CASKGQGFIEQYF	TRBV5-6	TRBJ2-7	NA	TRBD1
TGTGCCACCAGTGACTGGGCAGGGGGTCCGGACTATGGCTACACCTTC	CATSDWAGGPDYGYTF	TRBV24-1	TRBJ1-2	once	TRBD1
TGTGCCTGGAGTGTGCCCCCCGAGGACATTCAGTACTTC	CAWSVPPEDIQYF	TRBV30	TRBJ2-4	NA	NA
TGTGCCACCAGTCGACAGGGAATAGACGAGCAGTACTTC	CATSRQGIDEQYF	TRBV24-1	TRBJ2-7	NA	TRBD1
TGTGCCAGCAGCGTAGGAGGAGGGACCCCTGAAGCTTTCTTT	CASSVGGGTPEAFF	TRBV9	TRBJ1-1	NA	NA
TGTGCCAGCAGCCTCGCACAGGGGGTGTATGGCTACACCTTC	CASSLAQGVYGYTF	TRBV11-2	TRBJ1-2	NA	TRBD1
TGTGCCACCAGATCACAGGGAACCTACAATGAGCAGTTCTTC	CATRSQGTYNEQFF	TRBV15	TRBJ2-1	once	NA
TGTGCCAGCAGTGAAAACCCGACGCATGAAAAACTGTTTTTT	CASSENPTHEKLFF	TRBV2	TRBJ1-4	NA	NA
TGTGCCAGCACCGGTGGAACCTACGAGCAGTACTTC	CASTGGTYEQYF	TRBV7-8	TRBJ2-7	NA	NA
TGTGCCAGCAGCCCCCTCCGGACAGCCCTAGCGGGTGAGCAGTTCTTC	CASSPLRTALAGEQFF	TRBV28	TRBJ2-1	NA	TRBD2
TGTGCCATCATGCACGGGGAAAACACTGAAGCTTTCTTT	CAIMHGENTEAFF	TRBV10-3	TRBJ1-1	NA	NA
TGCAGGGCAGGACAGGGAGAAAACTATGGCTACACCTTC	CRAGQGENYGYTF	TRBV20-1	TRBJ1-2	NA	TRBD1
TGTGCCAGCAGCCGTGGCAACTATGGCTACACCTTC	CASSRGNYGYTF	TRBV5-4	TRBJ1-2	NA	NA
TGCAGTGCTAGAGACCCGCCCTCAAGGGGTAGGCAGCCCCAGCATTTT	CSARDPPSRGRQPQHF	TRBV20-1	TRBJ1-5	NA	NA
TGTGCCAGCAGCGTAGTCAGCCAAGAGACCCAGTACTTC	CASSVVSQETQYF	TRBV9	TRBJ2-5	NA	NA
TGTGCCAGCAGCGACCCTAGCGAACCCAACACCGGGGAGCTGTTTTTT	CASSDPSEPNTGELFF	TRBV5-6	TRBJ2-2	NA	NA
TGTGCCAGCAGGACGTCTGGACAGCTACAGTACTTC	CASRTSGQLQYF	TRBV5-6	TRBJ2-4	NA	NA
TGCGCCAGCAGCTTGGCCGGTAGCGAACTATACAATGAGCAGTTCTTC	CASSLAGSELYNEQFF	TRBV5-1	TRBJ2-1	NA	NA
TGTGCCAGCAGCCGGACAGGGGCCTACGAGCAGTACTTC	CASSRTGAYEQYF	TRBV14	TRBJ2-7	NA	TRBD1
TGTGCCAGCAGTACACCCCAGGGGGCCCAGTACTTC	CASSTPQGAQYF	TRBV27	TRBJ2-5	NA	TRBD1
TGTGCCAGTAGCTTTGGACAGCGAGAATACGAGCAGTACTTC	CASSFGQREYEQYF	TRBV19	TRBJ2-7	NA	NA
TGTGCCAGCGGCCCGGCTCCCAGCATCTACGAGCAGTACTTC	CASGPAPSIYEQYF	TRBV27	TRBJ2-7	once	NA
TGTGCCAGCAGCTTGGGGGACAGCGGATGGGGCTACACCTTC	CASSLGDSGWGYTF	TRBV5-6	TRBJ1-2	NA	TRBD1
TGCGCCAGCAGCTTGAGACCCATCTCTAGCGGGGGCTACGAGCAGTACTTC	CASSLRPISSGGYEQYF	TRBV5-1	TRBJ2-7	once	TRBD2
TGCAGTGCTAGAGATAGGGGGACAGGGGACAATGAGCAGTTCTTC	CSARDRGTGDNEQFF	TRBV20-1	TRBJ2-1	NA	TRBD1
TGTGCCAGCAGCTCCCCTAGTGGGGTCTCCAGCTCTGGGGCCAACGTCCTGACTTTC	CASSSPSGVSSSGANVLTF	TRBV7-2	TRBJ2-6	NA	NA
TGCGCCAGCAGCCAAGCCCCAGGAAGCGGTAGCACAGATACGCAGTATTTT	CASSQAPGSGSTDTQYF	TRBV4-1	TRBJ2-3	NA	NA